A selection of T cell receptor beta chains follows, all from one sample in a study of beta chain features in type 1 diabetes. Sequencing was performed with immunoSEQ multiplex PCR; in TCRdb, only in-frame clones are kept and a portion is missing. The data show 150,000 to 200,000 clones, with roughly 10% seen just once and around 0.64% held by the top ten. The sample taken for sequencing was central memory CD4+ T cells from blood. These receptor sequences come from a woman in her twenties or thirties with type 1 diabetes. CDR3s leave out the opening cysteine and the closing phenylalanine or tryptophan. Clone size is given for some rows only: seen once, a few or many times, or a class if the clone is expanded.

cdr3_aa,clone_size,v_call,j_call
AWSVGLYNEQF,few,TRBV30,TRBJ2-1
ASTSGRTNTGELF,.,TRBV19,TRBJ2-2
ASTRDFLSYT,.,TRBV25-1,TRBJ1-2
ASSAGLANYGYT,.,TRBV9,TRBJ1-2
ASSRGSGSPEQETQY,.,TRBV4-1,TRBJ2-5
SAHPQGESLGAF,.,TRBV29-1,TRBJ1-1
ASSQSLAGDEQF,few,TRBV7-9,TRBJ2-1
ASSTVYQETQY,.,TRBV19,TRBJ2-5
ASSLSRDNEQF,few,TRBV11-1,TRBJ2-1
ASSSPEGTEAF,few,TRBV5-1,TRBJ1-1
ASSYRDGGDEQF,.,TRBV5-1,TRBJ2-1
ASNWRAGGPQETQY,.,TRBV28,TRBJ2-5
ASSLARNTEAF,.,TRBV5-6,TRBJ1-1
ATRGGETREAF,few,TRBV7-8,TRBJ1-1
ASSHVAGATYWQF,few,TRBV14,TRBJ2-1
ASSSGLAGTYEQY,few,TRBV27,TRBJ2-7
ACSGTGSYEQY,.,TRBV30,TRBJ2-7
SVILAGGYEQY,.,TRBV29-1,TRBJ2-7
ASSETGRTEAF,few,TRBV5-1,TRBJ1-1
ASSPAGGSGYEQY,.,TRBV18,TRBJ2-7
ASSPPWGTTDTQY,few,TRBV18,TRBJ2-3
ASSRGTPETGELF,.,TRBV18,TRBJ2-2
ASMDSGSYEQY,.,TRBV28,TRBJ2-7
ASSVGAASGLEQY,.,TRBV9,TRBJ2-7
SVEDREALTDTQY,.,TRBV29-1,TRBJ2-3
ASSQDGTSGYNEQF,.,TRBV4-2,TRBJ2-1
ASSPDRSTEAF,.,TRBV4-2,TRBJ1-1
ASRRESQPQH,.,TRBV19,TRBJ1-5
ASSLVGQAYNEQF,few,TRBV5-6,TRBJ2-1
ASSISGRARSRSNEQF,few,TRBV19,TRBJ2-1
AVGTGSYNEQF,few,TRBV7-9,TRBJ2-1
ASSLVNTEAF,.,TRBV7-8,TRBJ1-1
ASSQGEGVGSDTQY,.,TRBV4-1,TRBJ2-3
ASSGDSNYGYT,few,TRBV2,TRBJ1-2
ASSTLLQGGYT,few,TRBV19,TRBJ1-2
AISDPGVHSGANVLT,few,TRBV10-3,TRBJ2-6
ASSYKTSVASYEQY,few,TRBV6-6,.
ASSPTTPREQY,.,TRBV5-1,TRBJ2-7
ASSSRETQY,.,TRBV19,TRBJ2-5
ASSLAADIYNEQF,.,TRBV11-2,TRBJ2-1
ASSTTQRAGPSNEQF,few,TRBV5-1,TRBJ2-1
ASSGRGAAGELF,few,TRBV7-3,TRBJ2-2
ASSPPGRQLSYEQY,.,TRBV18,TRBJ2-7
SARSFTEAF,few,TRBV20-1,TRBJ1-1
ASSSAPTRGGGELF,.,TRBV9,TRBJ2-2
ASSLLPYEQY,.,TRBV7-2,TRBJ2-7